This passage covers 27 T cell receptor beta chains from one sample sequenced in a study of control samples from healthy donors and cancer patients. TCRdb keeps only in-frame clones here, not all; method: immunoSEQ multiplex PCR. Seen here are about 150,000 clones, 93% observed once, and the top ten hold 5.8%. Sequencing used blood. Every receptor here comes from a man between 18 and 35 years old in good health.

The table lists this clone with a few counts. The chain is built from TRBV24-1 and TRBJ1-1; 10 bases match TRBD1. The CDR3 runs to 14 residues. V was clipped by 10 bases and J by 5 bases; unmatched bases: 9. Germline V gene sequence: CDR1 KGHDR, CDR2 SFDVKD. The CDR3 bases are TGTGCCACTCAGTCCGGGACAGGGGAAACTGAAGCTTTCTTT. Its translation: CATQSGTGETEAFF.

The chain combines TRBV9 with TRBJ2-7, with D possibly matching TRBD1 (6 bases). In germline, CDR1 is SGDLS, CDR2 YYNGEE. CDR3 length: 14 amino acids. Trimming cost V 2 bases and J 0 bases, with 9 bases left between them. CDR3: CASSVGGFSYEQYF. CDR3 DNA: TGTGCCAGCAGCGTTGGGGGCTTCTCCTACGAGCAGTACTTC.

The chain uses TRBV15 and TRBJ2-5; the D gene is possibly TRBD1 (5 bases). Germline CDR1 is LNHNV and CDR2 is YYDKDF (reference sequence). Trimming pared 1 base from V and 0 bases from J, leaving 12 bases between. This CDR3 region has 16 residues. CDR3 in DNA: TGTGCCACCAGCAGAGGAGCTCCAGGGTACCAAGAGACCCAGTACTTC. This sequence encodes CATSRGAPGYQETQYF.

J is TRBJ1-3 and V is TRBV27; D gene ambiguous. CDR1 MNHEY and CDR2 SMNVEV come from the germline V gene (reference sequence). This CDR3 comprises 16 residues. Trimming removed 2 bases from V and 0 bases from J, with 11 bases in between. In DNA, the CDR3 is TGTGCCAGCAGTTTAAGAGGGCCGAACTCTGGAAACACCATATATTTT. Amino acids: CASSLRGPNSGNTIYF.

This chain joins TRBV29-1 and TRBJ2-3, with D perhaps being TRBD1 or TRBD2 (5 bases each). CDR1 is SQVTM, CDR2 ANQGSEA, per germline. The CDR3 has 15 residues. V dropped 2 bases and J dropped 8 bases, with 20 bases sitting between them. The chain's CDR3 is CSVEKGTHYAGTQYF. The CDR3 DNA follows: TGCAGCGTTGAAAAGGGGACCCACTACGCGGGTACGCAGTATTTT.

The gene calls are TRBV4-1 and TRBJ2-7, with TRBD2 matching over 10 bases. V was pared by 2 bases and J by 2 bases, with 3 bases of the junction left unmatched. The germline V gene has CDR1 MGHRA and CDR2 YSYEKL. There are 15 residues in the CDR3. CDR3 nucleotides: TGCGCCAGCAGCCAATTAGCGGGGGGAACCTACGAGCAGTACTTC. Protein product: CASSQLAGGTYEQYF.

The chain employs TRBV4-3 and TRBJ2-2; 8 nucleotides align to TRBD2. Germline CDR1 and CDR2: LGHNA and YSLEER. V was clipped by 3 bases and J by 1 base; unmatched bases: 7. The CDR3 is 17 amino acids. The CDR3 is CASSHPIAGLNTGELFF. CDR3 bases: TGCGCCAGCAGCCACCCAATAGCGGGGCTGAACACCGGGGAGCTGTTTTTT.

The gene calls are TRBV20-1 and TRBJ2-5; TRBD1 is a possible D gene (6 bases). This CDR3 spans 13 amino acids. From germline, CDR1 is DFQATT and CDR2 SNEGSKA (reference sequence). Trimming took 3 bases from V and 2 from J, leaving 10 bases between them. The CDR3 nucleotides read TGCAGTGCTAGTCCAGGGGTTCAAGAGACCCAGTACTTC. Protein sequence: CSASPGVQETQYF.

V is TRBV5-1 and J is TRBJ2-3, with 7 nucleotides matching TRBD2. There are 15 residues in the CDR3. Looked up from germline, CDR1 is SGHRS and CDR2 is YFSETQ. With 5 bases clipped from V and 1 base from J, the junction kept 7 bases outside the gene matches. As DNA, the CDR3 is TGCGCCAGCAGGTCGAGCGGGGCAGGCACAGATACGCAGTATTTT. It encodes CASRSSGAGTDTQYF.

V is TRBV19 and J is TRBJ1-6; D uncertain. This CDR3 comprises 13 residues. CDR1 and CDR2 from the germline V gene are LNHDA and SQIVND (reference sequence). The V end lost 3 bases, the J end lost 7 bases, and 7 bases lay between the germline ends. The CDR3 region has the DNA TGTGCCAGTAGTATTGAAGACAATTCACCCCTCCACTTT. It yields the protein CASSIEDNSPLHF. Complete variable domain (other parts from reference TRBV19 and TRBJ1-6): DGGITQSPKYLFRKEGQNVTLSCEQNLNHDAMYWYRQDPGQGLRLIYYSQIVNDFQKGDIAEGYSVSREKKESFPLTVTSAQKNPTAFYLCASSIEDNSPLHFGNGTRLTVT.

The chain carries TRBV6-5 and TRBJ1-1; the D is unclear. From germline, CDR1 is MNHEY and CDR2 SVGAGI. With 6 bases removed from V and 1 base from J, the gap between germline ends came to 9 bases. The CDR3 extends over 13 amino acids. The DNA of the CDR3 is TGTGCCAGCAGCCACCGGAGGAACACTGAAGCTTTCTTT. Its translation: CASSHRRNTEAFF.

This clone was counted between two and nine times. The gene calls are TRBV15 and TRBJ1-6; D ambiguous. V shed 6 bases and J shed 7 bases, with 13 bases lying between them. The CDR3 has 14 amino acids. Germline V gene sequence: CDR1 LNHNV, CDR2 YYDKDF (reference sequence). The CDR3 here is CATRAVGNNSPLHF. The CDR3 nucleotides read TGTGCCACCAGGGCCGTTGGTAACAATTCACCCCTCCACTTT.

V gene TRBV12-3 or TRBV12-4 combines with J gene TRBJ1-1; D is undetermined. The V and J ends lost 5 bases and 0 bases respectively, with 7 bases between them. The CDR3 extends over 13 amino acids. Here the CDR3 DNA reads TGTGCCAGCAGTGTCTTCATGAACACTGAAGCTTTCTTT. Its translation: CASSVFMNTEAFF.

V gene TRBV5-1 combines with J gene TRBJ1-1; the D is unclear. V lost 4 bases and J lost 1, with 11 bases in between. The germline CDR1 and CDR2 sequences are SGHRS and YFSETQ. The CDR3 runs to 14 residues. The CDR3 DNA sequence: TGCGCCAGCAGCCCAGATGGGAGGAACACTGAAGCTTTCTTT. Translation: CASSPDGRNTEAFF. Variable domain in full (rest from reference TRBV5-1 and TRBJ1-1): KAGVTQTPRYLIKTRGQQVTLSCSPISGHRSVSWYQQTPGQGLQFLFEYFSETQRNKGNFPGRFSGRQFSNSRSEMNVSTLELGDSALYLCASSPDGRNTEAFFGQGTRLTVV.

The CDR3 loop reads CASRGAENTEAFF. DNA of the CDR3: TGTGCCAGCAGGGGGGCGGAGAACACTGAAGCTTTCTTT. The chain joins TRBV27 to TRBJ1-1; D is perhaps TRBD1 (6 bases). Germline V lookup: CDR1 MNHEY, CDR2 SMNVEV (reference sequence). Trimming removed 6 bases from V and 1 base from J, with 9 bases in between. The CDR3 is made up of 13 amino acids.

The count of this clone is one. This chain joins TRBV7-2 and TRBJ2-5; 7 bases are shared with TRBD2. Losses at the gene ends were 5 bases for V and 5 bases for J; bases not matched to a gene: 8. The germline V gene has CDR1 SGHTA and CDR2 FQGNSA. The CDR3 length is 14 residues. The CDR3 sequence: CASSTGGGEETQYF. The CDR3 coding sequence is TGTGCCAGCAGCACGGGGGGAGGGGAGGAGACCCAGTACTTC.

This sequence joins TRBV10-3 and TRBJ2-3; D is possibly TRBD2 (6 bases). V was shortened by 4 bases and J by 8 bases, with 7 bases between the two germline ends. Germline-derived CDR1 and CDR2 are ENHRY and SYGVKD. This CDR3 region has 11 residues. The DNA of the CDR3 is TGTGCCATCAGTGCGCGGGGTACGCAGTATTTT. Translation gives CAISARGTQYF.

The chain uses TRBV4-3 and TRBJ2-2; possibly TRBD2 for D (8 bases). Germline CDR1 reads LGHNA; CDR2 reads YSLEER. The CDR3 covers 18 residues. Trimming removed 2 bases at V and 1 base at J, with 17 bases between. The CDR3 spells CASSQYGRGQLNTGELFF. CDR3 bases: TGCGCCAGCAGCCAATACGGGAGGGGACAGCTGAACACCGGGGAGCTGTTTTTT.

The chain recombines TRBV10-3 with TRBJ2-2; the D gene could be TRBD1 or TRBD2 (6 bases each). Germline CDR1 and CDR2: ENHRY and SYGVKD. The germline V and J ends were trimmed by 11 bases and 4 bases, with 17 bases remaining between them. The CDR3 covers 14 residues. DNA of the CDR3: TGTGCCTCCGCCCTAGAGGGGGGCACCGGGGAGCTGTTTTTT. Amino acids: CASALEGGTGELFF.

DNA for the CDR3: TGTGCCAGTAGTTTCCGGGTACGCACAGATACGCAGTATTTT. It encodes CASSFRVRTDTQYF. This chain links TRBV19 with TRBJ2-3, with D unresolved. Germline lookup yields CDR1 LNHDA and CDR2 SQIVND (reference sequence). V lost 5 bases and J 1 base, leaving 10 bases between the germline ends. This CDR3 is built from 14 residues.

Comment on this clone: Sequence at one end of the junction differs from germline and may be a read error. V gene TRBV3-1 (or the pseudogene TRBV3-2) combines with J gene TRBJ2-5; 7 bases map to TRBD2. CDR1 is LGHDT, CDR2 YNNKEL, per germline (reference sequence). The CDR3 is 13 residues long. CDR3 sequence (DNA): TGTGCCAGCAGACAAGCGGGATGGGAGACCCAGTACTTC. It translates to CASRQAGWETQYF.

This clone was recorded only once. The genes are TRBV7-9 and TRBJ2-1, with 12 positions matching TRBD2. Unmatched junction bases numbered 9, after V lost 4 bases and J lost 5 bases. Germline CDR1 reads SEHNR; CDR2 reads FQNEAQ (reference sequence). This CDR3 spans 17 amino acids. CDR3 bases: TGTGCCAGCAGCTCCGACCTAGCGGGAGGGCCCGACAATGAGCAGTTCTTC. Its translation is CASSSDLAGGPDNEQFF.

The chain employs TRBV28 and TRBJ1-5; D is uncertain. This CDR3 region has 15 residues. V lost 5 bases and J 3 bases, leaving 14 bases between the germline ends. CDR1 MDHEN and CDR2 SYDVKM come from the germline V gene. CDR3 sequence reads: CASSPPPQPNQPQHF. CDR3 nucleotides: TGTGCCAGCAGTCCCCCGCCCCAGCCCAATCAGCCCCAGCATTTT.

The J gene is TRBJ2-7, the V gene TRBV11-2; 11 nucleotides agree with TRBD2. CDR1 SGHAT and CDR2 FQNNGV come from the germline V gene. The CDR3 is 17 residues long. V trimming: 1 base; J trimming: 3 bases; junction bases outside the gene matches: 8. The CDR3 spells CASSLVALAGANYEQYF. The CDR3 region has the DNA TGTGCCAGCAGCTTAGTCGCACTAGCGGGGGCCAACTACGAGCAGTACTTC.

CDR3: CASSFGTNEKLFF. Written as DNA, the CDR3 is TGCGCCAGCAGCTTCGGAACTAATGAAAAACTGTTTTTT. This chain joins TRBV5-1 and TRBJ1-4, with no clear D. Germline CDR1 is SGHRS and CDR2 is YFSETQ. Trimming stripped 2 bases from V and 1 base from J, with 3 bases between. The CDR3 length is 13 residues.

This clone was observed a single time. This chain connects TRBV20-1 to TRBJ1-4, with unresolved D. CDR1 is DFQATT and CDR2 is SNEGSKA in the germline V gene (reference sequence). V was pared by 4 bases and J by 8 bases, with 5 bases between. The CDR3 loop spans 10 amino acids. Here the CDR3 DNA reads TGCAGTGCTATACACGAAAAACTGTTTTTT. Translating it yields CSAIHEKLFF.

V is TRBV20-1 and J is TRBJ2-1; D unresolved. In germline, CDR1 is DFQATT, CDR2 SNEGSKA (reference sequence). The CDR3 has 10 amino acids. Trimming pared 4 bases from V and 6 bases from J, leaving 4 bases between. The CDR3 is CSATTNEQFF. The CDR3 bases are TGCAGTGCTACAACCAATGAGCAGTTCTTC.